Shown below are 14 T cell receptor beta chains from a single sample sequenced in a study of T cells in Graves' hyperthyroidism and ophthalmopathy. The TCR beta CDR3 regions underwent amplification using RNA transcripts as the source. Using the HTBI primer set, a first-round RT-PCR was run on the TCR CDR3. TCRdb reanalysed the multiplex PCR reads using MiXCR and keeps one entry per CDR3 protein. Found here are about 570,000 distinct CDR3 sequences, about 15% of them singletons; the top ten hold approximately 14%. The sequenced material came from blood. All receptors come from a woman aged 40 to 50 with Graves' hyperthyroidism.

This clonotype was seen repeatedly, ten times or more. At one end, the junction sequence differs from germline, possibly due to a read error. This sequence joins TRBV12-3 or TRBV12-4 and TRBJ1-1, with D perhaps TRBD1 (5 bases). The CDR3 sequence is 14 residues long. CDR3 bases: TGTGCCAGCAGTTTAGTAGCAGGGAACGCTGAAGCTTTCTTT. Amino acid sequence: CASSLVAGNAEAFF.

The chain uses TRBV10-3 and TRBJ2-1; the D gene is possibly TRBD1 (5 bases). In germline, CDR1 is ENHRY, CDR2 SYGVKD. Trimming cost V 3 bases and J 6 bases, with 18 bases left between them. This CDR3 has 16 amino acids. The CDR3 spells CAISEEARVRVNEQFF. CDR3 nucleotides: TGTGCCATCAGTGAAGAGGCCAGGGTCAGAGTCAATGAGCAGTTCTTC.

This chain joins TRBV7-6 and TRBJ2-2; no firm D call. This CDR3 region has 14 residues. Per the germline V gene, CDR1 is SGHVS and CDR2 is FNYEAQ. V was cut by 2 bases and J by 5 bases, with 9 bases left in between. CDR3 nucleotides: TGTGCCAGCAGCTTACTTTCTGGAACCGGGGAGCTGTTTTTT. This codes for CASSLLSGTGELFF.

The CDR3: CASSPRDRTGYGYTF. Here the CDR3 DNA reads TGTGCCAGCAGCCCCAGGGACAGGACAGGATATGGCTACACCTTC. The rearrangement joins TRBV9 to TRBJ1-2; 8 bases are shared with TRBD1. The V and J ends lost 4 bases and 5 bases, in that order; junction bases with no gene match: 10. The germline V gene has CDR1 SGDLS and CDR2 YYNGEE. This CDR3 is built from 15 residues.

The CDR3 DNA sequence: TGTGCCAGCAGTCGGGGGCAGGGGACTAATGAAAAACTGTTTTTT. This encodes CASSRGQGTNEKLFF. The chain has TRBV2 and TRBJ1-4, with D possibly being TRBD1 (6 bases). Germline lookup yields CDR1 SNHLY and CDR2 FYNNEI. The CDR3 runs 15 residues. V shed 5 bases and J shed 2 bases, with 12 bases lying between them.

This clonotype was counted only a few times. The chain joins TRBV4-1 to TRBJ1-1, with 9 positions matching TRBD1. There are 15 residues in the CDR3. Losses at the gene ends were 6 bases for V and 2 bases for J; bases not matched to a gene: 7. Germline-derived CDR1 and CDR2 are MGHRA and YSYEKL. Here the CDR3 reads CASRQPGQGNTEAFF. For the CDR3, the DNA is TGCGCCAGCAGACAACCGGGACAGGGCAACACTGAAGCTTTCTTT.

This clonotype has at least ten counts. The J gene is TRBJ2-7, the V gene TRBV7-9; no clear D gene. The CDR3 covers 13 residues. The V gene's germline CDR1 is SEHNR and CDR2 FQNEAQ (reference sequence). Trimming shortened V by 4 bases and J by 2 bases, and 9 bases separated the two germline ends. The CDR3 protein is CASSSLTTYEQYF. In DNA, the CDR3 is TGTGCCAGCAGCTCCTTAACTACCTACGAGCAGTACTTC.

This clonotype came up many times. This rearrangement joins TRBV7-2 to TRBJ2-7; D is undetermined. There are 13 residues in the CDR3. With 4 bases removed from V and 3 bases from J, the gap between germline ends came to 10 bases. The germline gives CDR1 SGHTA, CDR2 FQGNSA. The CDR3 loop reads CASSSLLGYEQYF. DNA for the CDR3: TGTGCCAGCAGCTCCTTACTCGGCTACGAGCAGTACTTC. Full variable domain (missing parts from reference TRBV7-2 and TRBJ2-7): GAGVSQSPSNKVTEKGKDVELRCDPISGHTALYWYRQSLGQGLEFLIYFQGNSAPDKSGLPSDRFSAERTGGSVSTLTIQRTQQEDSAVYLCASSSLLGYEQYFGPGTRLTVT.

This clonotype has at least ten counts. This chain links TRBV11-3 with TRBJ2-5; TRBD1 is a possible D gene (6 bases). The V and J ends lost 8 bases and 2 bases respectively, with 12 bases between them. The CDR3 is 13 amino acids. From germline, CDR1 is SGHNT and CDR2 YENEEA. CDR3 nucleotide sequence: TGTGCCAGCCGGACAGACCTACAAGAGACCCAGTACTTC. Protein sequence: CASRTDLQETQYF.

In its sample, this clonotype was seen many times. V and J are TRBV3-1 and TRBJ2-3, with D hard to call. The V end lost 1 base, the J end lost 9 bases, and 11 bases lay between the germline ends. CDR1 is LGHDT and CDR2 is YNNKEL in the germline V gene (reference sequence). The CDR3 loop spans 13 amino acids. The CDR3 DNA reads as TGTGCCAGCAGCCAAGGGGCCCGTGGGACGCAGTATTTT. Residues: CASSQGARGTQYF.

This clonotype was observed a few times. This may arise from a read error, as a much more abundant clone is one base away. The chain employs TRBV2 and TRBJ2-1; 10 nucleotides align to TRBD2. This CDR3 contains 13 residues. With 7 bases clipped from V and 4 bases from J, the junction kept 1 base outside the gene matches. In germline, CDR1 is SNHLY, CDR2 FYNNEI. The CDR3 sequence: CASTSGGYNEQFF. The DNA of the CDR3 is TGTGCCAGCACTAGCGGGGGTTACAATGAGCAGTTCTTC. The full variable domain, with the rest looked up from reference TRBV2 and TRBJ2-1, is EPEVTQTPSHQVTQMGQEVILRCVPISNHLYFYWYRQILGQKVEFLVSFYNNEISEKSEIFDDQFSVERPDGSNFTLKIRSTKLEDSAMYFCASTSGGYNEQFFGPGTRLTVL.

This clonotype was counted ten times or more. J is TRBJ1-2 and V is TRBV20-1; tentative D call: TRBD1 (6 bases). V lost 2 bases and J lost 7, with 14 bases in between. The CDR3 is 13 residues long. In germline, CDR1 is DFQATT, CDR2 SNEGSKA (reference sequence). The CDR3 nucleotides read TGCAGTGCTAGAAGGGACGGGGGCTTTGGCTACACCTTC. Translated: CSARRDGGFGYTF.

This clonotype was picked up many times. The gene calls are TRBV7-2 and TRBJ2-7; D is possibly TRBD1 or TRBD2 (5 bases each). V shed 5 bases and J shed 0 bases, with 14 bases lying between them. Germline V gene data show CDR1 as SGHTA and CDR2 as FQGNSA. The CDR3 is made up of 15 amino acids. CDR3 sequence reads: CASSPWDGSSYEQYF. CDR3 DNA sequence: TGTGCCAGCAGCCCCTGGGACGGTAGCTCCTACGAGCAGTACTTC.

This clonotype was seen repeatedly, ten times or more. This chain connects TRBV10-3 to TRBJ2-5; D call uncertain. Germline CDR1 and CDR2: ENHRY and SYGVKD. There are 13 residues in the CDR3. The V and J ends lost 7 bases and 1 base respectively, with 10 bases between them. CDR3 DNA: TGTGCCATCACGTCGGGTATCCAAGAGACCCAGTACTTC. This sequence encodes CAITSGIQETQYF.